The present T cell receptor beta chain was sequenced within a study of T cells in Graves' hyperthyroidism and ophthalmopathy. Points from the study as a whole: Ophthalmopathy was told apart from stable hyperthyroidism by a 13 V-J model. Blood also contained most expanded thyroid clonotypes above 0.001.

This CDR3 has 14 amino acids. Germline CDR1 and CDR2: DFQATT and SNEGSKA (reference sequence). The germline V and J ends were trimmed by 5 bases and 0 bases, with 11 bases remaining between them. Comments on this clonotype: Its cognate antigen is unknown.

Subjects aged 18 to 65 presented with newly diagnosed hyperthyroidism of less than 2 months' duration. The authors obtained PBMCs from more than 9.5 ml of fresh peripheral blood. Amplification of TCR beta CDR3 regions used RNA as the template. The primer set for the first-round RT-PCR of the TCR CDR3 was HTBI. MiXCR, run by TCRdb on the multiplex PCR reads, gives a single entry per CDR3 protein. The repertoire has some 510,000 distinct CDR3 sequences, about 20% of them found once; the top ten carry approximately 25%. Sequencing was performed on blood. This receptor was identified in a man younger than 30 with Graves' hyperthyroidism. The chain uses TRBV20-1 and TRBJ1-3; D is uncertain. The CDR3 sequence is CSALAPYSGNTIYF. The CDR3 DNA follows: TGCAGTGCTCTGGCACCCTACTCTGGAAACACCATATATTTT.